Sequencing of this T cell receptor beta chain was carried out in a study of cytomegalovirus exposure and HLA in healthy donors. This CDR3 has 14 residues. The germline V and J ends were trimmed by 1 base and 6 bases, with 13 bases remaining between them. CDR1 is SGHDN and CDR2 is FVKESK in the germline V gene. PCR amplification relied on 60 Vbeta primers (plus 13 Jbeta primers). Sequencing used immunoSEQ multiplex PCR; TCRdb keeps in-frame clones, though not all of them. The sample lists some 97,000 clones, under 80% occurring once. The receptor was isolated from a young woman in good health and CMV-seropositive. This chain joins TRBV14 and TRBJ2-7, with D possibly being TRBD1 (6 bases). Sequenced material: PBMCs. The CDR3 spells CASSQVGASIEQYF. The CDR3 region has the DNA TGTGCCAGCAGCCAAGTGGGGGCCTCAATCGAGCAGTACTTC.